The 10 T cell receptor beta chains presented below share a single source sample, sequenced in a study of CD8 T cells in Susac syndrome. RNA was extracted with the RNeasy kit, and a quantity of roughly 0.5 to 1 ug was reverse transcribed using random hexamers. MiXCR was run by TCRdb on the immunoSEQ multiplex PCR reads, yielding one entry per CDR3 protein. The repertoire has 110,000 to 150,000 distinct CDR3 sequences, 95% of them found once; the top ten carry less than 0.085%. The sample comprised CD4+ T cells from PBMCs. The receptor set was obtained from a human donor with Susac syndrome.

V usage is TRBV21-1 and J usage is TRBJ2-7; the table gives TRBD1 as D, unverified against the DNA. TRBV21-1 is shown as a pseudogene. This CDR3 contains 12 residues. Written as DNA, the CDR3 is TGTGCCCCCCCGAGAGGCGGGTACGAGCAGTACTTC. Translating gives CAPPRGGYEQYF.

Points on this clonotype: The junction does not match germline at one end; this may be a read error. The rearrangement links TRBV20-1 to TRBJ2-1; a possible D gene is TRBD1 (6 bases). Germline values: CDR1 DFQATT, CDR2 SNEGSKA (reference sequence). This CDR3 is 15 amino acids long. CDR3 nucleotide sequence: TGCAGTGCCAGAGGTCGACAGGCCTCCTACAATGAGCAGTTCTTC. This translates into CSARGRQASYNEQFF.

The chain is built from TRBV15 and TRBJ1-4; 7 nucleotides line up with TRBD1. This CDR3 has 14 amino acids. CDR1 is LNHNV, CDR2 YYDKDF, per germline (reference sequence). Trimming at V came to 3 bases and at J to 4 bases, leaving 2 bases not matched to a gene. CDR3 in DNA: TGTGCCACCAGCAGGGGACAGCTTAATGAAAAACTGTTTTTT. It codes for CATSRGQLNEKLFF.

This chain uses TRBV19 with TRBJ2-7; D is perhaps TRBD1 (6 bases). The CDR3 consists of 15 residues. Deletions cut 2 bases from V and 0 bases from J, with 11 bases between. Germline V CDR1 and CDR2: LNHDA, SQIVND (reference sequence). The CDR3 DNA reads TGTGCCAGTAGTATATCCGGGACAAGCTCCTACGAGCAGTACTTC. As protein: CASSISGTSSYEQYF.

The rearrangement uses TRBV9 and TRBJ2-7; 7 bases are shared with TRBD1. The CDR3 has 14 amino acids. The V gene's germline CDR1 is SGDLS and CDR2 YYNGEE. The junction had 6 bases not matched to a gene; V was cut back by 4 bases and J by 2 bases. CDR3 in amino acids: CASSPGQKTYEQYF. In DNA form, the CDR3 reads TGTGCCAGCAGCCCGGGACAGAAAACCTACGAGCAGTACTTC.

This chain connects TRBV11-2 to TRBJ2-7, with 10 bases identical to TRBD2. V gave up 4 bases and J gave up 6 bases; unmatched junction bases: 6. The CDR3 has 14 residues. In germline, CDR1 is SGHAT, CDR2 FQNNGV. The CDR3 nucleotides are TGTGCCAGCAGCTCGCTAGCGGGGGTGGGCGAGCAGTACTTC. It yields the protein CASSSLAGVGEQYF.

The V gene is TRBV5-1, the J gene TRBJ2-2, with D possibly matching TRBD1 (6 bases). CDR1 and CDR2 (germline): SGHRS, YFSETQ. Trimming removed 0 bases at V and 4 bases at J, with 16 bases between. The CDR3 totals 17 residues. CDR3 in amino acids: CASSLGHRDIGTGELFF. The CDR3 nucleotides are TGCGCCAGCAGCTTGGGACACCGGGACATTGGCACCGGGGAGCTGTTTTTT.

The table lists this clonotype with a count of one. The chain combines TRBV6-5 with TRBJ1-2, with 7 bases lining up with TRBD1. Trimming removed 2 bases from V and 5 bases from J; junction bases left unmatched: 5. The CDR3 consists of 14 residues. CDR1 MNHEY and CDR2 SVGAGI come from the germline V gene. CDR3 in DNA: TGTGCCAGCAGTTACGGACAGGCGGGATATGGCTACACCTTC. Encoded protein: CASSYGQAGYGYTF.

The chain is built from TRBV20-1 and TRBJ1-1; TRBD1 might be the D (5 bases). Germline CDR1 and CDR2: DFQATT and SNEGSKA (reference sequence). V was pared by 3 bases and J by 7 bases, with 12 bases between. CDR3 length: 12 amino acids. The CDR3 region is CSARGDGNEAFF. In DNA form, the CDR3 reads TGCAGTGCTAGGGGGGACGGTAATGAAGCTTTCTTT.

This chain connects TRBV27 to TRBJ2-7; D gene unclear. The CDR3 is 11 amino acids. Germline V lookup: CDR1 MNHEY, CDR2 SMNVEV (reference sequence). The V end was cut by 7 bases, the J end by 4 bases, with 8 bases between. In nucleotides, the CDR3 is TGTGCCAGCAACTTAGGGTACGAGCAGTACTTC. Translated: CASNLGYEQYF.